A single sample gave rise to the 28 T cell receptor beta chains below, sequenced in a study of CD8 T cells in ankylosing spondylitis. MiXCR, run by TCRdb on the 5' RACE reads, gives a single entry per CDR3 protein. The sample holds around 230,000 distinct CDR3 sequences, 8.6% seen once. Material: blood, either unsorted or a sorted T cell fraction (not recorded which). Source of these receptors: a male donor with ankylosing spondylitis or in good health (not recorded which).

This clonotype came up a few times. This chain uses TRBV20-1 with TRBJ2-1; D might be TRBD1 or TRBD2, each matching 6 bases. V was clipped by 6 bases and J by 7 bases, with 16 bases between them. Germline-derived CDR1 and CDR2 are DFQATT and SNEGSKA (reference sequence). This CDR3 has 13 amino acids. CDR3 residues: CSAPKGGTNEQFF. In DNA, the CDR3 is TGCAGTGCCCCCAAGGGGGGCACTAATGAGCAGTTCTTC.

This clonotype was counted many times. This sequence joins TRBV2 and TRBJ1-1; D remains ambiguous. Germline-derived CDR1 and CDR2 are SNHLY and FYNNEI. The CDR3 length is 15 residues. The V and J ends lost 2 bases and 1 base respectively, with 11 bases between them. The CDR3 DNA sequence: TGTGCCAGCAGTGAATACCCAGCCAGGAACACTGAAGCTTTCTTT. Protein: CASSEYPARNTEAFF.

This clonotype was found many times. This chain connects TRBV11-3 to TRBJ2-2, with TRBD1 identical over 8 bases. Germline CDR1 and CDR2: SGHNT and YENEEA. J gave up 1 base and V 3 bases, and 4 bases lay outside the gene matches. The CDR3 is 16 amino acids. The CDR3 sequence is CASSFGGTGNTGELFF. CDR3 DNA sequence: TGTGCCAGCAGCTTTGGTGGGACAGGGAACACCGGGGAGCTGTTTTTT.

This clonotype occurred many times. The V call is TRBV4-2, the J call TRBJ2-1; 10 bases are a match to TRBD2. V shed 0 bases, J shed 9 bases, and the junction held 8 bases outside the gene matches. From germline, CDR1 is LGHNA and CDR2 YNFKEQ. The CDR3 extends over 16 amino acids. The CDR3 nucleotides are TGTGCCAGCAGCCAAGACTGGACTAGCGGTGGGGGTGAGCAGTTCTTC. This codes for CASSQDWTSGGGEQFF.

This clonotype was counted many times. This chain links TRBV20-1 with TRBJ2-1; 9 bases agree with TRBD2. Germline assignment: CDR1 DFQATT and CDR2 SNEGSKA (reference sequence). The CDR3 is made up of 14 amino acids. J was trimmed by 10 bases and V by 0 bases; bases with no gene match: 7. CDR3 sequence reads: CSAREYGGRGEQFF. The CDR3 DNA follows: TGCAGTGCTAGAGAGTACGGCGGGAGGGGCGAGCAGTTCTTC.

This clonotype was found many times. The chain carries TRBV10-3 and TRBJ2-1; 12 bases match TRBD1. This CDR3 comprises 16 residues. In germline, CDR1 is ENHRY, CDR2 SYGVKD. J lost 7 bases, V lost 6 bases, and 10 bases had no gene match. As DNA, the CDR3 is TGTGCCATCAGCCAAACCGGGACAGGGGGCCATAATGAGCAGTTCTTC. Residues: CAISQTGTGGHNEQFF.

This clonotype was counted ten times or more. This CDR3 reads CASSSDRSSGANVLTF. CDR3 DNA: TGTGCCAGCAGCTCCGACAGGAGCTCTGGGGCCAACGTCCTGACTTTC. This chain uses TRBV9 with TRBJ2-6; perhaps TRBD1 as D (6 bases). CDR3 size: 16 residues. Trimming removed 4 bases at V and 0 bases at J, with 11 bases between. Germline V gene data show CDR1 as SGDLS and CDR2 as YYNGEE.

This clonotype was seen ten or more times. The J gene is TRBJ2-1, the V gene TRBV24-1; TRBD2 matches at 13 bases. The CDR3 length is 15 residues. Germline V gene sequence: CDR1 KGHDR, CDR2 SFDVKD. J gave up 8 bases and V 3 bases, and 3 bases lay outside the gene matches. The CDR3 nucleotides read TGTGCCACCAGTGATCGGACTAGCGGGGGTGATGAGCAGTTCTTC. This encodes CATSDRTSGGDEQFF.

The CDR3 loop reads CSASVVGGQETQYF. The CDR3 bases are TGCAGTGCTAGTGTCGTGGGGGGCCAAGAGACCCAGTACTTC. The chain employs TRBV20-1 and TRBJ2-5; a possible D gene is TRBD2 (6 bases). Trimming took off 3 bases at V and 1 base at J, with 12 bases between the two ends. CDR3 length: 14 residues. The germline gives CDR1 DFQATT, CDR2 SNEGSKA (reference sequence).

This chain uses TRBV3-1 with TRBJ1-3; TRBD1 is a possible D gene (5 bases). Trimming took off 1 base at V and 2 bases at J, with 18 bases between the two ends. This CDR3 is 18 amino acids long. Germline V CDR1 and CDR2: LGHDT, YNNKEL (reference sequence). The DNA of the CDR3 is TGTGCCAGCAGCCAAGCGGGCATACGGATGGGGGCTGGAAACACCATATATTTT. It translates to CASSQAGIRMGAGNTIYF.

Only one count was recorded for this clonotype. V and J are TRBV9 and TRBJ1-6; TRBD1 is a possible D gene (5 bases). Germline lookup yields CDR1 SGDLS and CDR2 YYNGEE. This CDR3 comprises 15 residues. Trimming removed 0 bases from V and 5 bases from J, with 9 bases in between. The CDR3 here is CASSVGGADNSPLHF. CDR3 nucleotide sequence: TGTGCCAGCAGCGTAGGGGGCGCAGATAATTCACCCCTCCACTTT.

This clonotype has just a few counts. V is TRBV12-3 or TRBV12-4 and J is TRBJ1-1, with D possibly TRBD1 on 6 matching bases. CDR3 length: 13 amino acids. The ends were cut back, 5 bases at V and 3 bases at J, with 10 bases in the middle. The CDR3 DNA is TGTGCCAGCAGTGGGGGGCTTCACACTGAAGCTTTCTTT. Encoded protein: CASSGGLHTEAFF.

This clonotype was seen repeatedly, ten times or more. The V gene is TRBV12-3 or TRBV12-4, the J gene TRBJ2-3, with D unclear. V was clipped by 4 bases and J by 4 bases, with 6 bases between them. The CDR3 runs 12 residues. CDR3: CASSSTPDTQYF. The CDR3 bases are TGTGCCAGCAGTTCCACCCCAGATACGCAGTATTTT.

Regarding this clonotype: This may come from a read error, since a much larger clone is one base off. The rearrangement uses TRBV21-1 and TRBJ2-1. TRBV21-1 is a known pseudogene. The CDR3 runs to 17 residues. CDR3 in DNA: TGTGCCAGCACACAAAGAGGCGGAACTGCGAAAGTGGGAGAGCATTTCTTC. This sequence encodes CASTQRGGTAKVGEHFF.

This clonotype was seen at least ten times. The chain joins TRBV29-1 to TRBJ1-2; unclear D gene. Trimming took 2 bases from V and 3 from J, leaving 13 bases between them. Germline CDR1 is SQVTM and CDR2 is ANQGSEA. The CDR3 covers 14 residues. CDR3 region: CSVETPREDYGYTF. The CDR3 DNA reads TGCAGCGTTGAAACCCCCCGGGAGGACTATGGCTACACCTTC.

Many counts were recorded for this clonotype. The genes are TRBV12-3 or TRBV12-4 and TRBJ1-6; 10 bases are a match to TRBD1. J gave up 10 bases and V 6 bases, and 18 bases lay outside the gene matches. The CDR3 sequence is 18 residues long. The CDR3 spells CASSPWDRGFLKGSPLHF. CDR3 nucleotide sequence: TGTGCCAGCAGCCCCTGGGACAGGGGCTTTTTGAAGGGGTCACCCCTCCACTTT.

This clonotype was picked up many times. This chain joins TRBV20-1 and TRBJ2-7; D is undetermined. Germline-derived CDR1 and CDR2 are DFQATT and SNEGSKA (reference sequence). The CDR3 is 13 residues long. Trimming stripped 1 base from V and 3 bases from J, with 10 bases between. CDR3 amino acids: CSARVGRFYEQYF. The CDR3, as DNA: TGCAGTGCTAGAGTGGGCCGGTTCTACGAGCAGTACTTC.

At least ten counts were recorded for this clonotype. The chain links TRBV6-5 to TRBJ2-5, with TRBD1 as a possible D gene (6 bases). V was pared by 8 bases and J by 4 bases, with 20 bases between. There are 15 residues in the CDR3. Germline lookup yields CDR1 MNHEY and CDR2 SVGAGI. The CDR3 DNA is TGTGCCAGCCGTAACTCAGGGGCGAGGGGAGAGACCCAGTACTTC. Translation gives CASRNSGARGETQYF.

This clonotype was detected many times. The V and J genes are TRBV3-1 and TRBJ2-7, with 7 bases fitting TRBD2. Germline CDR1 is LGHDT and CDR2 is YNNKEL (reference sequence). J gave up 0 bases and V 1 base, and 12 bases lay outside the gene matches. The length of the CDR3 is 18 residues. The CDR3 region has the DNA TGTGCCAGCAGCCAAGGGGCCCGGGGAGGGAAATACTCCTACGAGCAGTACTTC. This translates into CASSQGARGGKYSYEQYF.

This clonotype was picked up many times. The chain recombines TRBV7-2 with TRBJ1-5, with 7 positions matching TRBD1. This CDR3 is 16 amino acids long. The ends lost 5 bases at V and 4 bases at J; junction bases unmatched: 11. Germline CDR1 reads SGHTA; CDR2 reads FQGNSA. In DNA form, the CDR3 reads TGTGCCAGCAGCATTAGCGGGACAGTGCTAAATCAGCCCCAGCATTTT. It encodes CASSISGTVLNQPQHF.

This clonotype was seen repeatedly, ten times or more. The chain recombines TRBV20-1 with TRBJ2-2, with 8 bases lining up with TRBD1. The length of the CDR3 is 16 residues. In germline, CDR1 is DFQATT, CDR2 SNEGSKA (reference sequence). Trimming took 3 bases from V and 1 from J; bases not matched to a gene: 7. The CDR3 region has the DNA TGCAGTGCTAGCGATGACAGGGGCCAGAACACCGGGGAGCTGTTTTTT. Its protein product is CSASDDRGQNTGELFF.

The sample holds a few counts of this clonotype. CDR3 residues: CASSQASRGPQHF. CDR3 coding DNA: TGTGCCAGCAGCCAGGCGTCTCGAGGGCCCCAGCATTTT. The V gene is TRBV5-8, the J gene TRBJ1-5; D uncertain. This CDR3 comprises 13 residues. CDR1 and CDR2 from the germline V gene are SGHTS and YDEGEE. Trimming cost V 4 bases and J 9 bases, with 14 bases left between them.

This clonotype was found many times. J is TRBJ2-1 and V is TRBV5-1; TRBD2 agrees at 10 bases. The ends lost 2 bases at V and 3 bases at J; junction bases unmatched: 2. Germline loops: CDR1 SGHRS, CDR2 YFSETQ. The CDR3 loop spans 15 amino acids. For the CDR3, the DNA is TGCGCCAGCAGCTTTAGCGGGAGGTACTACAATGAGCAGTTCTTC. It encodes CASSFSGRYYNEQFF.

In its sample, this clonotype was seen a few times. Here the CDR3 reads CASRRGVGQPQHF. The DNA for the CDR3 is TGTGCCAGCAGGAGGGGGGTCGGACAGCCCCAGCATTTT. The chain links TRBV28 to TRBJ1-5; the D gene is possibly TRBD1 (6 bases). Germline V gene data show CDR1 as MDHEN and CDR2 as SYDVKM. The V end lost 6 bases, the J end lost 7 bases, and 13 bases lay between the germline ends. The CDR3 runs 13 residues.

Ten or more counts support this clonotype. This rearrangement joins TRBV5-5 to TRBJ2-1, with D possibly being TRBD1 or TRBD2 (5 bases each). CDR1 is SGHKS and CDR2 is YYEKEE in the germline V gene (reference sequence). The CDR3 sequence is 15 residues long. With 5 bases removed from V and 8 bases from J, the gap between germline ends came to 20 bases. In DNA form, the CDR3 reads TGTGCCAGCAGGCCCGGGACGGTAGGGTGGGATGAGCAGTTCTTC. Residues: CASRPGTVGWDEQFF. Full variable domain (outside the CDR3, taken from reference TRBV5-5 and TRBJ2-1): DAGVTQSPTHLIKTRGQQVTLRCSPISGHKSVSWYQQVLGQGPQFIFQYYEKEERGRGNFPDRFSARQFPNYSSELNVNALLLGDSALYLCASRPGTVGWDEQFFGPGTRLTVL.

This clonotype was found a few times. The rearrangement joins TRBV5-6 to TRBJ2-3; the D gene is possibly TRBD1 (5 bases). Germline CDR1 and CDR2: SGHDT and YYEEEE. V shed 4 bases and J shed 0 bases, with 15 bases lying between them. The CDR3 totals 16 residues. CDR3 coding DNA: TGTGCCAGCAGCCCCGACAGAAAAACTAGCACAGATACGCAGTATTTT. This translates into CASSPDRKTSTDTQYF.

This clonotype has ten or more counts. The chain employs TRBV4-3 and TRBJ1-4; D unresolved. CDR1 and CDR2 (germline): LGHNA, YSLEER. V lost 0 bases, J lost 8 bases, and 16 bases lay in between. The length of the CDR3 is 16 residues. The CDR3 coding sequence is TGCGCCAGCAGCCAAGATATTTCCAACAGCAGGGAAAAACTGTTTTTT. Amino acid sequence: CASSQDISNSREKLFF.

This clonotype has only a few counts. This sequence joins TRBV5-6 and TRBJ2-2, with D perhaps given as TRBD1 or TRBD2 (5 bases each). V lost 0 bases and J lost 0, with 12 bases in between. Germline CDR1 is SGHDT and CDR2 is YYEEEE. The CDR3 spans 17 residues. The CDR3 spells CASSLVRGWANTGELFF. DNA of the CDR3: TGTGCCAGCAGCTTGGTCCGGGGCTGGGCGAACACCGGGGAGCTGTTTTTT.